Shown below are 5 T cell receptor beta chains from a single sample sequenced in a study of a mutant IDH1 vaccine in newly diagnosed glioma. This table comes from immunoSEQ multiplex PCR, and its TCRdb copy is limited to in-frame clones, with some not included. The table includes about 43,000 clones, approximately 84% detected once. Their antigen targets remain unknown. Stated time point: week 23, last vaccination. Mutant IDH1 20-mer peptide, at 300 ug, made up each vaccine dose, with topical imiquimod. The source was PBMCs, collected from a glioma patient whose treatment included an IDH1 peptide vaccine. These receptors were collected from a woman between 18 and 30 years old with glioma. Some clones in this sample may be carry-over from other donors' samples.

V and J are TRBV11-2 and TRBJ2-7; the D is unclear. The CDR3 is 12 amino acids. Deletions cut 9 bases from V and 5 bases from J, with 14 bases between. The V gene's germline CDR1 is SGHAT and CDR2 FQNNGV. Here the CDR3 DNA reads TGTGCCAGTCGCACCCCAACCCACGAGCAGTACTTC. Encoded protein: CASRTPTHEQYF.

The CDR3 protein is CASTSTGTEQFF. As DNA, the CDR3 is TGTGCCAGCACCTCTACCGGGACAGAGCAGTTCTTC. The gene calls are TRBV7-9 and TRBJ2-1, with D possibly being TRBD1 (6 bases). The CDR3 spans 12 residues. Germline V CDR1 and CDR2: SEHNR, FQNEAQ (reference sequence). V was pared by 7 bases and J by 10 bases, with 14 bases between.

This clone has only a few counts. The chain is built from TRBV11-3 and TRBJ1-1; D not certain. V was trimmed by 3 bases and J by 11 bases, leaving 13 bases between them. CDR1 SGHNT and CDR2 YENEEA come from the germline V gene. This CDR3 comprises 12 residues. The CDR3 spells CASSLRTRKAFF. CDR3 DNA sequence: TGTGCCAGCAGCTTGCGTACCCGGAAGGCTTTCTTT.

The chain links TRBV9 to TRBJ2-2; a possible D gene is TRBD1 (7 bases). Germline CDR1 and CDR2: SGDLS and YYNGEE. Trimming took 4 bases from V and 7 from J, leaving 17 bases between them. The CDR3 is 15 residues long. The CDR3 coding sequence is TGTGCCAGCAGCTCGGGGGACAGAACAGTCGGGGAGCTGTTTTTT. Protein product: CASSSGDRTVGELFF.

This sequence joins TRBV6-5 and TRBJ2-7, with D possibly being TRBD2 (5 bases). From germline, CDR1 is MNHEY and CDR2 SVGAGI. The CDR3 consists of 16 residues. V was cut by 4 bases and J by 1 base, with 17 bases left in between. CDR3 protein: CASSSRDAGLSYEQYF. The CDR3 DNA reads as TGTGCCAGCAGTTCGAGGGATGCAGGCTTGTCCTACGAGCAGTACTTC.